The present T cell receptor (beta chain) was sequenced within a study of identical twins (dated by TCRdb to 2016 to 2017). For the study in its entirety: TCR alpha and beta repertoires from monozygotic twins, unrelated adults of various ages and cord blood were deep-sequenced to test whether fetal clonotypes persist. To rule out contamination, the twin experiments were replicated at different times with different library preparation protocols.

In this sample, this clonotype turned up a few times. It lacks a known antigen. Base qualities were left out, and no much larger clone turns up one base away. Libraries were built with 5' RACE. Sequencing used an Illumina HiSeq 2000. Template switching introduced a universal primer binding site; the final cDNA contained a unique molecular identifier, enabling accurate counting of TCR cDNA molecules. First-strand cDNA for TCR alpha and beta chains was synthesized from specific primers in the conserved constant-segment region. To control for contamination, every cDNA library was double barcoded, receiving both a SMART-Mk sample barcode and Illumina barcodes. TruSeq adapter sequences along with Illumina sample barcodes were introduced in two successive PCR steps. The TCR alpha and beta cDNA libraries were sequenced on the Illumina HiSeq platform using custom primers. The source study handled its data this way. MiGEC processed the raw reads to extract unique molecular identifiers, while MiXCR was used to determine the CDR3 positions. Recombination models were inferred per individual with the repgenHMM and IGoR tools using an EM algorithm. The analysis of shared clonotypes was done with the tcR package in R, with sharing normalized by the product of cloneset sizes. Out-of-frame nonproductive sequences were analyzed to study raw recombination free of thymic and clonal selection effects. TCRdb's own reprocessing of the public reads used fastp at Q25 and MiXCR and kept productive beta chains. Rows are unified per CDR3 protein, each entry keeping the most common DNA and genes. TCRdb, not the authors, supplied the V and J calls. In all, the sample holds about 340,000 distinct CDR3 sequences, and around 9.7% of those were seen once. The ten largest make up about 8.1% of the sample.

Every donor in the study was a healthy Caucasian. The study also sequenced three unrelated non-twin adults: a male aged 18 to 30, a male aged 50 to 59 and a female aged 50 to 59. Miltenyi CD45RO+ enrichment and human naive T-cell isolation kits were used to isolate memory (CD45RO+) and naive T cells from PBMC. Its CDR3 holds 13 amino acids, cysteine through phenylalanine. Kept here is only the CDR3 DNA, which spans 39 bases and is read in frame from base 1. Per the germline V gene, SGHRS is the CDR1 and YFSETQ is the CDR2. V gives up 4 bases and J gives up 5 bases, and the segment between their germline ends measures 12 bases. The paper as a whole reports these results and caveats: Fewer insertions were carried by abundant cord blood beta clonotypes; a weaker similar trend was observed in young adult naive repertoires, while no such trend was observed in memory repertoires. Zero-insertion analyses could be partly confounded by invariant T cells such as MAIT and iNKT, though diverse VJ usage argued against such confounding for most clonotypes. Recombination models systematically underestimated out-of-frame TCR alpha sharing in monozygotic twins but agreed with sharing between unrelated individuals. Excess twin sharing in beta out-of-frame sequences was weaker because fewer shared sequences lowered the signal-to-noise ratio. Compared with coincidental sharing between unrelated individuals, out-of-frame TCR alpha sequences shared between twins showed an excess of sequences with low generation probability. Because the same donors could not be followed over many years, the conclusions relied on cross-sectional statistical analysis.

Sample: naive T cells sorted from blood. The cell subset or site label corresponds to: cells isolated with a human naive T-cell isolation kit. The source is a woman aged 50 to 65 in good health. Recombination joined TRBV5-1 with TRBJ2-5, with TRBD2 as a weak D call on 5 bases. The DNA sequence is given as TGCGCCAGCAGCACGGACTTGCCGGAGACCCAGTACTTC. This yields the protein CASSTDLPETQYF.